This T cell receptor beta chain was identified during a study of metastatic and nonmetastatic thyroid tumors. Study in general: Comparison of repertoires was carried out across blood and tumor or nodule tissue from malignant and benign thyroid patients. Whole-study findings and limits: A significant increase in TCR beta diversity was reportedly seen in malignant thyroid tumors relative to benign nodules, in blood and tumor.

Authors' data handling: The study built a papillary thyroid cancer distant-metastasis classifier from CDR3 differences across clinicopathological groups. Through MiXCR, TCRdb re-clonotyped the PCR reads. What appears here as the V and J calls and clone size reflects TCRdb's work, not the paper's. The repertoire consists of tens of thousands of clones, with under 15% occurring once and the leading ten covering roughly 5.3%. No treatment had been given to any patient before thyroid surgery. At least ten counts were recorded for this clone. Its antigen remains unidentified. Material for sequencing was blood. This clonotype was sampled from a female donor with papillary thyroid cancer or a benign thyroid nodule (not recorded which). Some clones in this sample may be carry-over from other donors' samples.

The CDR3 nucleotides read TGTGCCAGCAGCCCCGGGACTAGCAGCCACGAGCAGTACTTC. Translation gives CASSPGTSSHEQYF. V usage is TRBV7-2 and J usage is TRBJ2-7, with 9 bases that match TRBD2. V lost 5 bases to trimming and J lost 5 bases; unmatched junction nucleotides: 7. Germline V gives CDR1 SGHTA, CDR2 FQGNSA. This CDR3 is built from 14 residues.